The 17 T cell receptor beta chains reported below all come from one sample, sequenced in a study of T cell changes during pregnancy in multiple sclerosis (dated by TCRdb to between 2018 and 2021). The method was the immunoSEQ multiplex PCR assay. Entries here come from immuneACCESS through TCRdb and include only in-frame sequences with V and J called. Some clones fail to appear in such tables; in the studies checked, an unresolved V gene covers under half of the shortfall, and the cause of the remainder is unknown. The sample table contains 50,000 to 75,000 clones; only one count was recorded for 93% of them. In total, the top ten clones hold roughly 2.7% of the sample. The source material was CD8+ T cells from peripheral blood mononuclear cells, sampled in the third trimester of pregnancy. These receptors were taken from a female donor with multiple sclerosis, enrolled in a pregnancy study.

CDR3 region: CATPWTDLTNTGELFF. The CDR3 DNA is TGTGCCACCCCATGGACAGACCTGACTAACACCGGGGAGCTGTTTTTT. V usage is TRBV21-1 and J usage is TRBJ2-2; TRBD1 is taken as the D call from the table, unchecked against the DNA. TRBV21-1 is a documented pseudogene. The CDR3 is made up of 16 amino acids.

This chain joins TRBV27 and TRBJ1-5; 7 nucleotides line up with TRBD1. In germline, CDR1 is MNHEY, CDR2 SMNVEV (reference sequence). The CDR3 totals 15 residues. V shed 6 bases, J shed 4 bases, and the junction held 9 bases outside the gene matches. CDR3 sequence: CASSRGQVGNQPQHF. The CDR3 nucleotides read TGTGCCAGCAGCCGCGGACAGGTGGGGAATCAGCCCCAGCATTTT.

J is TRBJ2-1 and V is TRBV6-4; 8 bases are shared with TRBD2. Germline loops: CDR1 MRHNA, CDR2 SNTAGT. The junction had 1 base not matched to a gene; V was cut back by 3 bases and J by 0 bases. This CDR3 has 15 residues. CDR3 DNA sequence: TGTGCCAGCAGTGAGGGGACTAGCTCCTACAATGAGCAGTTCTTC. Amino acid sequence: CASSEGTSSYNEQFF.

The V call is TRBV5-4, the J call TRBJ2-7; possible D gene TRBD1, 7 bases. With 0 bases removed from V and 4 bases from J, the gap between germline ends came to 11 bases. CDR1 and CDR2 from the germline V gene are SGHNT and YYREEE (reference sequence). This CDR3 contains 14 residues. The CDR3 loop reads CASSLDRGGYEQYF. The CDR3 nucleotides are TGTGCCAGCAGCTTGGACAGGGGAGGATACGAGCAGTACTTC.

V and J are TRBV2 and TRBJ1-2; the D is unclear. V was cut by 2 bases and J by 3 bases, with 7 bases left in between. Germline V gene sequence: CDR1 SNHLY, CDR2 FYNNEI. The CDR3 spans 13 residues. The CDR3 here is CASSEWADYGYTF. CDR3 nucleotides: TGTGCCAGCAGTGAATGGGCAGACTATGGCTACACCTTC.

The CDR3, as DNA: TGTGCCTGGAGTGTAATGCAGGGCTACGAGCAGTACTTC. Translation gives CAWSVMQGYEQYF. This chain links TRBV30 with TRBJ2-7; D is perhaps TRBD1 (5 bases). The CDR3 spans 13 residues. V was shortened by 0 bases and J by 3 bases, with 9 bases between the two germline ends. Per germline, CDR1 GTSNPN and CDR2 SVGIG (reference sequence).

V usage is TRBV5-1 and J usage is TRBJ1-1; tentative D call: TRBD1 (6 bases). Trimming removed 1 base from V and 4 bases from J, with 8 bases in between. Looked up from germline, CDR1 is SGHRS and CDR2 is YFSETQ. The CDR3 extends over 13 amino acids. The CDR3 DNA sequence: TGCGCCAGCAGCTTGACAGGGACCACTGAAGCTTTCTTT. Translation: CASSLTGTTEAFF.

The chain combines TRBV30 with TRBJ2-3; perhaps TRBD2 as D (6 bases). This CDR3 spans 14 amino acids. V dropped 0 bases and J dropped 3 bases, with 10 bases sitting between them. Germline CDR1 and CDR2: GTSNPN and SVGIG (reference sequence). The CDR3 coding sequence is TGTGCCTGGAGTGTCGCGGGGATAACAGATACGCAGTATTTT. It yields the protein CAWSVAGITDTQYF.

DNA for the CDR3: TGTGCCAGCAGCTTTGAGAGGAGAACCTACAATGAGCAGTTCTTC. Protein sequence: CASSFERRTYNEQFF. V is TRBV7-2 and J is TRBJ2-1; D is ambiguous. Germline CDR1 reads SGHTA; CDR2 reads FQGNSA. The V gene lost 3 bases and the J gene lost 2 bases, with 11 bases spanning the gap. The CDR3 extends over 15 amino acids.

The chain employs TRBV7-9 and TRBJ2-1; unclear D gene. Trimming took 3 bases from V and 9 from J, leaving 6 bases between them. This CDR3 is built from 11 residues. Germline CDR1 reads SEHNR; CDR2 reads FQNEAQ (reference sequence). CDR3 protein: CASSFGPEQFF. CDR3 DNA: TGTGCCAGCAGCTTTGGGCCTGAGCAGTTCTTC. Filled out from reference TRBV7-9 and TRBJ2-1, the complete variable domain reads DTGVSQNPRHKITKRGQNVTFRCDPISEHNRLYWYRQTLGQGPEFLTYFQNEAQLEKSRLLSDRFSAERPKGSFSTLEIQRTEQGDSAMYLCASSFGPEQFFGPGTRLTVL.

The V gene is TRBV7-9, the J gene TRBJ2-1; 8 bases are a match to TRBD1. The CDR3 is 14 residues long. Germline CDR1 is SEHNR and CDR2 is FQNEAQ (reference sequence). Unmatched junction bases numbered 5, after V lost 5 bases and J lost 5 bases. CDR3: CASSGWTGNNEQFF. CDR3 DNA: TGTGCCAGCAGCGGCTGGACAGGGAACAATGAGCAGTTCTTC.

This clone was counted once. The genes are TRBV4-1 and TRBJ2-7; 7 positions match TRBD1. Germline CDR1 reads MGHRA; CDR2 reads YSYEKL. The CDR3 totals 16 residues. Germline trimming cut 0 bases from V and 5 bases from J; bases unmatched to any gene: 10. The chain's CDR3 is CASSQDPSDRTNEQYF. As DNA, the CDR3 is TGCGCCAGCAGCCAAGATCCTTCGGACAGGACCAACGAGCAGTACTTC.

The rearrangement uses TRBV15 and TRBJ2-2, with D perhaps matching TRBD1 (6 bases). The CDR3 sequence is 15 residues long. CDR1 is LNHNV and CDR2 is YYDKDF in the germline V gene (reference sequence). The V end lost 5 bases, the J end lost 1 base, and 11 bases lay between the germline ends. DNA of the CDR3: TGTGCCACCAGCGTAACCAGGGGGAACACCGGGGAGCTGTTTTTT. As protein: CATSVTRGNTGELFF.

CDR3 nucleotide sequence: TGCGCCAGCAGCGGCCAGGGAGGCGACGAGCAGTACTTC. Protein product: CASSGQGGDEQYF. The chain recombines TRBV5-1 with TRBJ2-7; tentative D call: TRBD2 (6 bases). The V end was cut by 4 bases, the J end by 5 bases, with 13 bases between. The CDR3 covers 13 residues. Germline-derived CDR1 and CDR2 are SGHRS and YFSETQ.

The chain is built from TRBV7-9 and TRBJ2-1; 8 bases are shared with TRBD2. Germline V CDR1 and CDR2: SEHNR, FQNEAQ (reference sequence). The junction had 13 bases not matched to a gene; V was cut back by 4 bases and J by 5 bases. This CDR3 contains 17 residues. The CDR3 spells CASSSTSRGGKNNEQFF. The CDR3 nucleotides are TGTGCCAGCAGCTCCACCTCTCGGGGGGGAAAAAACAATGAGCAGTTCTTC.

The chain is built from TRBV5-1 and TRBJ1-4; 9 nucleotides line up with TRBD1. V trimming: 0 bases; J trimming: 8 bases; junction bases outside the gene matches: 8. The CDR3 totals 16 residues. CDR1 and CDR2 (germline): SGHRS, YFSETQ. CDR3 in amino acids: CASSLGSQGAEEKLFF. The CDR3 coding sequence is TGCGCCAGCAGCTTGGGATCACAGGGGGCAGAAGAAAAACTGTTTTTT.

The CDR3 loop is CASSPGPQGAWEQYF. CDR3 DNA: TGTGCCAGCAGCCCCGGGCCACAGGGGGCGTGGGAGCAGTACTTC. The chain couples TRBV5-6 to TRBJ2-7, with TRBD1 matching over 9 bases. V lost 4 bases and J lost 7; bases outside the gene matches: 12. Germline CDR1 and CDR2: SGHDT and YYEEEE. The CDR3 is 15 residues long.